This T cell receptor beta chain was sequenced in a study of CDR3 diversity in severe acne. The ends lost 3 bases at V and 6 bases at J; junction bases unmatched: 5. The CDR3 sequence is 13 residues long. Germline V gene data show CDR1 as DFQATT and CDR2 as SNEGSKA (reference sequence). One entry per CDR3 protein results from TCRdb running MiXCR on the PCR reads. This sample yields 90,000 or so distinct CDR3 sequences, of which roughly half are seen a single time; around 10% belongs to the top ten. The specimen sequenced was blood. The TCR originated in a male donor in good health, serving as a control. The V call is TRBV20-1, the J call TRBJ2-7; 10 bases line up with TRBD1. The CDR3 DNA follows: TGCAGTGCTAGCCGGGACAGGGGAGGCGAGCAGTACTTC. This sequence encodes CSASRDRGGEQYF.